What follows are 32 T cell receptor beta chains derived from one specimen sequenced in a study of glioma-infiltrating T cells after dendritic cell vaccination. Assay: immunoSEQ multiplex PCR; the TCRdb copy retains only in-frame clones and omits some. This table holds roughly 47,000 clones, approximately 85% found once. The specimen was blood, collected before dendritic cell vaccination. The receptor source for this set is a human donor with glioblastoma.

The chain has TRBV4-3 and TRBJ2-2; D gene uncertain. The V end lost 0 bases, the J end lost 6 bases, and 5 bases lay between the germline ends. Per the germline V gene, CDR1 is LGHNA and CDR2 is YSLEER. The CDR3 covers 13 residues. Here the CDR3 reads CASSQDSAGELFF. For the CDR3, the DNA is TGCGCCAGCAGCCAAGATTCCGCCGGGGAGCTGTTTTTT.

The chain links TRBV27 to TRBJ2-5; the match to TRBD2 covers 8 bases. The assigned J gene may be wrong: the sequence end matches TRBJ2-7 better. The germline gives CDR1 MNHEY, CDR2 SMNVEV (reference sequence). The CDR3 is made up of 15 amino acids. The CDR3 nucleotides read TGTGCCAGCAGTCTCCAGGCGGGGGGTACCTACGAGCAGTACTTC. It is translated as CASSLQAGGTYEQYF.

The chain combines TRBV11-3 with TRBJ2-7, with unresolved D. The CDR3 runs 12 residues. Trimming took off 8 bases at V and 3 bases at J, with 11 bases between the two ends. Per the germline V gene, CDR1 is SGHNT and CDR2 is YENEEA. CDR3 residues: CASVGTGYEQYF. The CDR3 DNA sequence: TGTGCCAGCGTAGGAACGGGCTACGAGCAGTACTTC. Together with reference TRBV11-3 and TRBJ2-7, the CDR3 gives the full variable domain: EAGVVQSPRYKIIEKKQPVAFWCNPISGHNTLYWYLQNLGQGPELLIRYENEEAVDDSQLPKDRFSAERLKGVDSTLKIQPAELGDSAVYLCASVGTGYEQYFGPGTRLTVT.

The chain has TRBV5-5 and TRBJ1-6; 7 bases are a match to TRBD1. Per the germline V gene, CDR1 is SGHKS and CDR2 is YYEKEE (reference sequence). The length of the CDR3 is 15 residues. With V trimmed by 0 bases and J by 9 bases, 6 bases remained unmatched. DNA of the CDR3: TGTGCCAGCAGCTTGGAGGGCAGGGGGGTTTCACCCCTCCACTTT. It encodes CASSLEGRGVSPLHF.

This rearrangement joins TRBV27 to TRBJ1-4; D uncertain. The CDR3 loop spans 12 amino acids. Germline CDR1 MNHEY, CDR2 SMNVEV (reference sequence). V lost 6 bases and J lost 3, with 5 bases in between. This CDR3 reads CASRRSNEKLFF. Here the CDR3 DNA reads TGTGCCAGCAGACGGTCTAATGAAAAACTGTTTTTT.

This rearrangement joins TRBV2 to TRBJ2-7; TRBD2 matches 12 bases. The germline V gene encodes CDR1 SNHLY and CDR2 FYNNEI. The CDR3 spans 19 residues. Trimming took 4 bases from V and 5 from J; bases not matched to a gene: 18. The CDR3 nucleotides are TGTGCCAGCAGTGTATCGGGGATTTCTCTTCTAGCGGGAGGGGACGAGCAGTACTTC. Its protein is CASSVSGISLLAGGDEQYF.

This chain uses TRBV4-1 with TRBJ2-5; tentative D call: TRBD1 (6 bases). The V gene lost 1 base and the J gene lost 5 bases, with 14 bases spanning the gap. This CDR3 region has 15 residues. Germline lookup yields CDR1 MGHRA and CDR2 YSYEKL. The CDR3 DNA is TGCGCCAGCAGCCAAGCAGGGGTTTCCCGGGAGACCCAGTACTTC. This sequence encodes CASSQAGVSRETQYF.

This clone showed up just a few times. This chain uses TRBV7-3 with TRBJ2-3; the match to TRBD1 covers 7 bases. Germline V CDR1 and CDR2: SGHTA, FQGTGA. Trimming removed 5 bases from V and 6 bases from J; junction bases left unmatched: 11. This CDR3 has 15 amino acids. CDR3 nucleotides: TGTGCCAGCAGCCCGGGGACAGTTCCCAGGGATACGCAGTATTTT. Translation: CASSPGTVPRDTQYF.

V gene TRBV6-1 combines with J gene TRBJ1-1, with D maybe TRBD1 (5 bases). V was cut by 7 bases and J by 1 base, with 13 bases left in between. CDR3 length: 14 residues. Germline loops: CDR1 MNHNS, CDR2 SASEGT. In nucleotides, the CDR3 is TGTGCCAGCACCTCCGGCGGGGGGAACACTGAAGCTTTCTTT. Translated: CASTSGGGNTEAFF.

This chain links TRBV19 with TRBJ2-3, with D unclear. Germline-derived CDR1 and CDR2 are LNHDA and SQIVND (reference sequence). Trimming left V 6 bases short and J 2 bases short, with 3 bases between. This CDR3 is built from 11 residues. The CDR3 reads CASSLTDTQYF. The CDR3 region has the DNA TGTGCCAGTAGCCTCACAGATACGCAGTATTTT. Variable domain in full (rest from reference TRBV19 and TRBJ2-3): DGGITQSPKYLFRKEGQNVTLSCEQNLNHDAMYWYRQDPGQGLRLIYYSQIVNDFQKGDIAEGYSVSREKKESFPLTVTSAQKNPTAFYLCASSLTDTQYFGPGTRLTVL.

This clone was observed a single time. The J gene is TRBJ2-3, the V gene TRBV7-2; 10 bases map to TRBD2. With 4 bases clipped from V and 8 bases from J, the junction kept 12 bases outside the gene matches. Per the germline V gene, CDR1 is SGHTA and CDR2 is FQGNSA. This CDR3 is built from 16 residues. As DNA, the CDR3 is TGTGCCAGCAGCTCAAGGTCTAGCGGGAGTCGTGTTACGCAGTATTTT. This translates into CASSSRSSGSRVTQYF.

This clone was counted a single time. The rearrangement uses TRBV9 and TRBJ1-2; D is perhaps TRBD1 (5 bases). Germline V gives CDR1 SGDLS, CDR2 YYNGEE. The CDR3 contains 18 residues. The V and J ends lost 0 bases and 4 bases respectively, with 22 bases between them. The CDR3, as DNA: TGTGCCAGCAGCGTAGGGCCCTTGGACAAAAATAACGGCTATGGCTACACCTTC. Protein product: CASSVGPLDKNNGYGYTF.

The V call is TRBV6-5, the J call TRBJ1-2; 9 bases are a match to TRBD1. This CDR3 has 12 amino acids. Germline CDR1 is MNHEY and CDR2 is SVGAGI. J was trimmed by 7 bases and V by 8 bases; bases with no gene match: 5. The CDR3 nucleotides read TGTGCCAGCGGACAGGGGAGAGGTGGCTACACCTTC. Residues: CASGQGRGGYTF.

The rearrangement joins TRBV5-5 to TRBJ1-1; tentatively, D is TRBD1 (6 bases). With 3 bases removed from V and 2 bases from J, the gap between germline ends came to 14 bases. Germline V CDR1 and CDR2: SGHKS, YYEKEE (reference sequence). The CDR3 is 15 amino acids. CDR3 DNA sequence: TGTGCCAGCAGCTCTACAAACAGGGTTAACACTGAAGCTTTCTTT. Translated: CASSSTNRVNTEAFF.

The chain employs TRBV6-6 and TRBJ2-7, with 9 bases identical to TRBD1. J gave up 1 base and V 6 bases, and 7 bases lay outside the gene matches. CDR3 size: 15 residues. Germline V CDR1 and CDR2: MNHNY, SVGAGI (reference sequence). In DNA form, the CDR3 reads TGTGCCAGCAGACTACTCGACAGGGGGTCCTACGAGCAGTACTTC. Translation: CASRLLDRGSYEQYF.

V and J are TRBV27 and TRBJ2-3, with TRBD2 identical over 14 bases. Germline CDR1 is MNHEY and CDR2 is SMNVEV (reference sequence). The CDR3 is made up of 18 amino acids. J gave up 0 bases and V 4 bases, and 6 bases lay outside the gene matches. CDR3 nucleotides: TGTGCCAGCAGTTCCCCCGGGACTAGCGGGAGTAGCACAGATACGCAGTATTTT. It yields the protein CASSSPGTSGSSTDTQYF.

This chain uses TRBV4-3 with TRBJ2-1; weak D call: TRBD1 (5 bases). V was trimmed by 1 base and J by 15 bases, leaving 16 bases between them. Per the germline V gene, CDR1 is LGHNA and CDR2 is YSLEER. This CDR3 contains 13 residues. CDR3 coding DNA: TGCGCCAGCAGCCAAGTCGAAAGCAGGGTAGCGTTCTTC. It specifies CASSQVESRVAFF.

CDR3 region: CASSELTESAGELFF. The CDR3, as DNA: TGCGCCAGCAGTGAGCTAACCGAGTCGGCCGGGGAGCTGTTTTTT. The rearrangement links TRBV10-1 to TRBJ2-2; no clear D gene. The germline gives CDR1 WNHNN, CDR2 SYGVQD (reference sequence). This CDR3 has 15 residues. V shed 2 bases and J shed 6 bases, with 13 bases lying between them.

The rearrangement links TRBV13 to TRBJ2-3; no clear D. The CDR3 covers 14 residues. The V end lost 2 bases, the J end lost 0 bases, and 6 bases lay between the germline ends. Looked up from germline, CDR1 is PRHDT and CDR2 is FYEKMQ (reference sequence). The CDR3: CASSLIISTDTQYF. As DNA, the CDR3 is TGTGCCAGCAGCTTAATCATTAGCACAGATACGCAGTATTTT.

This clone was observed once. Other DNA sequences in this sample translate to the same CDR3. V gene TRBV2 combines with J gene TRBJ2-3; a possible D gene is TRBD2 (5 bases). Between the trimmed V and J ends, which lost 3 bases and 0 bases, there was a span of 7 bases. The CDR3 totals 14 residues. From germline, CDR1 is SNHLY and CDR2 FYNNEI. This chain's CDR3 is CASSERESTDTQYF. The CDR3, as DNA: TGTGCCAGCAGTGAGAGGGAGAGCACAGATACGCAGTATTTT.

V usage is TRBV6-6 and J usage is TRBJ1-6; D gene ambiguous. CDR1 is MNHNY and CDR2 is SVGAGI in the germline V gene (reference sequence). The V gene lost 0 bases and the J gene lost 4 bases, with 7 bases spanning the gap. This CDR3 spans 15 amino acids. CDR3 sequence: CASSYSTEYNSPLHF. The CDR3 nucleotides are TGTGCCAGCAGTTACTCGACGGAGTATAATTCACCCCTCCACTTT.

The J gene is TRBJ1-3, the V gene TRBV19, with 10 bases identical to TRBD1. The germline V gene encodes CDR1 LNHDA and CDR2 SQIVND (reference sequence). This CDR3 comprises 15 residues. V shed 6 bases and J 2 bases; nucleotides not matched to a gene: 4. Here the CDR3 reads CASRRDRGTGNTIYF. In DNA, the CDR3 is TGTGCCAGTAGAAGGGACAGGGGAACTGGAAACACCATATATTTT.

In this sample, this clone turned up a few times. The J gene is TRBJ1-6, the V gene TRBV19; TRBD1 is a possible D gene (6 bases). CDR1 is LNHDA, CDR2 SQIVND, per germline (reference sequence). Trimming left V 4 bases short and J 2 bases short, with 12 bases between. The CDR3 is 16 amino acids. The CDR3 DNA reads as TGTGCCAGTAGTAAGGGGGACATCACCTATAATTCACCCCTCCACTTT. Translating gives CASSKGDITYNSPLHF.

In its sample, this clone was seen a few times. The chain is built from TRBV15 and TRBJ2-5; 7 bases line up with TRBD1. The V segment lost 3 bases and the J segment 4 bases; nucleotides outside the gene matches: 5. This CDR3 has 14 amino acids. The germline CDR1 and CDR2 sequences are LNHNV and YYDKDF (reference sequence). The CDR3, as DNA: TGTGCCACCAGCAGGGGGGACAGAACAGAGACCCAGTACTTC. Translated: CATSRGDRTETQYF.

The rearrangement links TRBV11-3 to TRBJ1-2, with D tentatively TRBD1 (5 bases). The germline gives CDR1 SGHNT, CDR2 YENEEA. The ends were cut back, 3 bases at V and 8 bases at J, with 16 bases in the middle. The CDR3 consists of 14 residues. As DNA, the CDR3 is TGTGCCAGCAGCTTTGGTCGGGGCGGGGAAGGCTACACCTTC. Translation: CASSFGRGGEGYTF.

The J gene is TRBJ2-1, the V gene TRBV7-7; D may be TRBD2 (5 bases). The CDR3 loop spans 12 amino acids. V lost 5 bases and J 9 bases, leaving 11 bases between the germline ends. CDR1 and CDR2 from the germline V gene are SSHAT and FNYEAQ (reference sequence). Written as DNA, the CDR3 is TGTGCCAGCAGCCCGGGCGCGGGTGAGCAGTTCTTC. Protein sequence: CASSPGAGEQFF.

The chain couples TRBV9 to TRBJ2-4; D is unclear. V was cut by 1 base and J by 5 bases, with 13 bases left in between. Germline-derived CDR1 and CDR2 are SGDLS and YYNGEE. There are 15 residues in the CDR3. The CDR3 DNA is TGTGCCAGCAGCGTAAACCCACAGACGGAAAACATTCAGTACTTC. It encodes CASSVNPQTENIQYF.

The chain links TRBV30 to TRBJ1-1; perhaps TRBD1 as D (5 bases). V gave up 7 bases and J gave up 4 bases, with 19 bases separating them. Germline-derived CDR1 and CDR2 are GTSNPN and SVGIG (reference sequence). The CDR3 extends over 14 amino acids. CDR3 sequence (DNA): TGTGCCTTCATATCAATAAGGGGTAGCACTGAAGCTTTCTTT. This codes for CAFISIRGSTEAFF.

The chain links TRBV5-6 to TRBJ1-5; 8 bases fit TRBD1. Germline loops: CDR1 SGHDT, CDR2 YYEEEE. The CDR3 has 15 amino acids. V lost 4 bases to trimming and J lost 1 base; unmatched junction nucleotides: 4. CDR3 sequence (DNA): TGTGCCAGCAGCCAGGGGGCTTGGAGCAATCAGCCCCAGCATTTT. Encoded protein: CASSQGAWSNQPQHF. The entire variable domain, with the rest obtained from reference TRBV5-6 and TRBJ1-5, is as follows: DAGVTQSPTHLIKTRGQQVTLRCSPKSGHDTVSWYQQALGQGPQFIFQYYEEEERQRGNFPDRFSGHQFPNYSSELNVNALLLGDSALYLCASSQGAWSNQPQHFGDGTRLSIL.

The genes are TRBV6-1 and TRBJ1-5, with D possibly TRBD1 on 6 matching bases. The CDR3 consists of 16 residues. Germline loops: CDR1 MNHNS, CDR2 SASEGT. With 3 bases removed from V and 2 bases from J, the gap between germline ends came to 14 bases. CDR3 amino acids: CASSEGAGVGNQPQHF. The CDR3 DNA follows: TGTGCCAGCAGTGAGGGGGCCGGGGTTGGCAATCAGCCCCAGCATTTT.

The rearrangement links TRBV6-1 to TRBJ2-6; a weak D match, TRBD1 (5 bases). Germline V gene sequence: CDR1 MNHNS, CDR2 SASEGT. The length of the CDR3 is 15 residues. Trimming cost V 4 bases and J 4 bases, with 11 bases left between them. CDR3 coding DNA: TGTGCCAGCAGTGCGGACACGGCAGGGGCCAACGTCCTGACTTTC. This encodes CASSADTAGANVLTF.

The rearrangement uses TRBV7-2 and TRBJ1-1; D may be TRBD1 (5 bases). Trimming took off 7 bases at V and 2 bases at J, with 20 bases between the two ends. The CDR3 has 16 residues. CDR1 SGHTA and CDR2 FQGNSA come from the germline V gene. In DNA, the CDR3 is TGTGCCAGCACCAATCCAGGGTCAGCAATAAACACTGAAGCTTTCTTT. It translates to CASTNPGSAINTEAFF. Variable domain in full (rest from reference TRBV7-2 and TRBJ1-1): GAGVSQSPSNKVTEKGKDVELRCDPISGHTALYWYRQSLGQGLEFLIYFQGNSAPDKSGLPSDRFSAERTGGSVSTLTIQRTQQEDSAVYLCASTNPGSAINTEAFFGQGTRLTVV.